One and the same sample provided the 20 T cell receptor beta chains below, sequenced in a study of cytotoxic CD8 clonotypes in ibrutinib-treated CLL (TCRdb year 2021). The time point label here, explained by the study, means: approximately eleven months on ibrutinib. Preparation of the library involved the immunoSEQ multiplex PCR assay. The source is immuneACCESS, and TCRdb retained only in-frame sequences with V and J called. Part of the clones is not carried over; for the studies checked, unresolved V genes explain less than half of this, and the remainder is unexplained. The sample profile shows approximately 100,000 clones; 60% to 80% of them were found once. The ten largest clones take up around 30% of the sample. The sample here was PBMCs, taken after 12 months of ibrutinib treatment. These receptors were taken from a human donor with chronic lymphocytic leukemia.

The CDR3 sequence is CASSQDSGTSALVQYF. The CDR3 nucleotides read TGTGCCAGCAGCCAAGACTCCGGGACATCTGCCCTCGTGCAGTACTTC. V usage is TRBV4-2 and J usage is TRBJ2-7, with D possibly matching TRBD1 (6 bases). The CDR3 contains 16 residues. Germline-derived CDR1 and CDR2 are LGHNA and YNFKEQ. Deletions cut 0 bases from V and 9 bases from J, with 21 bases between.

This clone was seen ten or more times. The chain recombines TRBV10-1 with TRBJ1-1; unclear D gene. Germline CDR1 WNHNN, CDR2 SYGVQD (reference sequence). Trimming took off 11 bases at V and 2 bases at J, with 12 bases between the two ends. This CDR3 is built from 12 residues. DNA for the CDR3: TGCGCCGGCCCCCCGGCTAACACTGAAGCTTTCTTT. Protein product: CAGPPANTEAFF.

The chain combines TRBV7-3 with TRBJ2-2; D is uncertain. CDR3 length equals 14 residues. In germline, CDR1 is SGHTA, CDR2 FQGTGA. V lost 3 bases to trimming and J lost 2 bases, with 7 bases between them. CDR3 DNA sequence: TGTGCCAGCAGCTTGTTACTTAACACCGGGGAGCTGTTTTTT. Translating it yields CASSLLLNTGELFF.

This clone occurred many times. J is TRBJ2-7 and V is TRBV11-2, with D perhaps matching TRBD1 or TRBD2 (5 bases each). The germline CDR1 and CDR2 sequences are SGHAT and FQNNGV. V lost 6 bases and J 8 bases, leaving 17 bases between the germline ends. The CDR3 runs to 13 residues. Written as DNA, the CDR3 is TGTGCCAGCAGTCCCTGGGGGTTGTGGCAGCAGTACTTC. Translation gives CASSPWGLWQQYF. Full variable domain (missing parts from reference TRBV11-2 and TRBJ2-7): EAGVAQSPRYKIIEKRQSVAFWCNPISGHATLYWYQQILGQGPKLLIQFQNNGVVDDSQLPKDRFSAERLKGVDSTLKIQPAKLEDSAVYLCASSPWGLWQQYFGPGTRLTVT.

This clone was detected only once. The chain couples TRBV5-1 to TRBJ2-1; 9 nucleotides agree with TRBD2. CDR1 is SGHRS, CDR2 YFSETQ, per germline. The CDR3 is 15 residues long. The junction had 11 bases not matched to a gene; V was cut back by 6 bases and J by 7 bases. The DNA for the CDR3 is TGCGCCAGCATTTGGGCGGGGGGGCCGGAGAATGAGCAGTTCTTC. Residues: CASIWAGGPENEQFF.

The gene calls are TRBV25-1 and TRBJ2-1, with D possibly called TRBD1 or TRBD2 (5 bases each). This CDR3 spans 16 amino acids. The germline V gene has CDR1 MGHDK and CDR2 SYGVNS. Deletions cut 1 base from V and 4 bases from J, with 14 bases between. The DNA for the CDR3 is TGTGCCAGCAGTGAATCGGGTAGGGGACCTTACAATGAGCAGTTCTTC. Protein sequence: CASSESGRGPYNEQFF.

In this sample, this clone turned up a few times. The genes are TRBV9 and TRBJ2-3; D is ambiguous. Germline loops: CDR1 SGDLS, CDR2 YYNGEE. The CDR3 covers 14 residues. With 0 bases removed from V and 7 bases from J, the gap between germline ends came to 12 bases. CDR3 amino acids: CASSVGGSFNTQYF. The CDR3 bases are TGTGCCAGCAGCGTAGGAGGTTCGTTTAATACGCAGTATTTT. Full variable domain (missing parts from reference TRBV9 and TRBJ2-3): DSGVTQTPKHLITATGQRVTLRCSPRSGDLSVYWYQQSLDQGLQFLIQYYNGEERAKGNILERFSAQQFPDLHSELNLSSLELGDSALYFCASSVGGSFNTQYFGPGTRLTVL.

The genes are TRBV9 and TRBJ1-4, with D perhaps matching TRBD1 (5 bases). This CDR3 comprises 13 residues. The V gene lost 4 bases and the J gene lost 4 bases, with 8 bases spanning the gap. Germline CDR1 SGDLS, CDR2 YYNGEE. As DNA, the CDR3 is TGTGCCAGCAGCAGGGGACTTAATGAAAAACTGTTTTTT. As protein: CASSRGLNEKLFF.

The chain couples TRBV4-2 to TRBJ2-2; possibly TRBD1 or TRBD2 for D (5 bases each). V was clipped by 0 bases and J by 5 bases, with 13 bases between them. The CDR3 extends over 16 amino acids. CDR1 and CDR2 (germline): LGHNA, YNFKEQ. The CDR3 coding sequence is TGTGCCAGCAGCCAAGAGGGGCTTGAGGGAACCGGGGAGCTGTTTTTT. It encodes CASSQEGLEGTGELFF.

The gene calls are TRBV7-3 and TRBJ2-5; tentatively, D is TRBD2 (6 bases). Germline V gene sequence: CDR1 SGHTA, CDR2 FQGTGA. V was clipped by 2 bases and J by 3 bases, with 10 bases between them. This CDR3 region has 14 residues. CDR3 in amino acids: CASSLVIAEETQYF. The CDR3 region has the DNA TGTGCCAGCAGCTTAGTTATAGCGGAAGAGACCCAGTACTTC.

CDR3 nucleotide sequence: TGTGCCAGTAGTATAGGCGGGTGGTCCTACAATGAGCAGTTCTTC. It specifies CASSIGGWSYNEQFF. The chain combines TRBV19 with TRBJ2-1; D might be TRBD2 (5 bases). V shed 1 base and J shed 1 base, with 8 bases lying between them. This CDR3 spans 15 amino acids. Germline CDR1 LNHDA, CDR2 SQIVND (reference sequence).

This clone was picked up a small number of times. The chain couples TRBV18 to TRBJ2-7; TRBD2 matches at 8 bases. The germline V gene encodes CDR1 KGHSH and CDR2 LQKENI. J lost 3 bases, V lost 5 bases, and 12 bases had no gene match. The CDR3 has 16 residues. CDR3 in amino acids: CASSSKQGLASYEQYF. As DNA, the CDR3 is TGTGCCAGCTCATCAAAACAAGGACTAGCCAGCTACGAGCAGTACTTC.

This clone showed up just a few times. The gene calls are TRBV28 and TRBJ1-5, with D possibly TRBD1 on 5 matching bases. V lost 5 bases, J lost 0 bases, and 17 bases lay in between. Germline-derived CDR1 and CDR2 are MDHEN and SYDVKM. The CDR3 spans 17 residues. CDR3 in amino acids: CASSPPSRVRSNQPQHF. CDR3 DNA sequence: TGTGCCAGCAGTCCCCCCTCCAGGGTCCGTAGCAATCAGCCCCAGCATTTT.

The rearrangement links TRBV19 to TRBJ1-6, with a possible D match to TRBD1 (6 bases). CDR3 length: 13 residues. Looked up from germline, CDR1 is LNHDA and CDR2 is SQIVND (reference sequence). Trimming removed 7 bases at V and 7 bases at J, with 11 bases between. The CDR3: CASNWDNNSPLHF. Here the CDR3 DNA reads TGTGCCAGTAATTGGGACAACAATTCACCCCTCCACTTT.

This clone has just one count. The CDR3, as DNA: TGTGCCAGCAGGGGGACAGGGACCGGTGGTCAGCCCCAGCATTTT. This codes for CASRGTGTGGQPQHF. The chain employs TRBV6-6 and TRBJ1-5, with 9 bases lining up with TRBD1. The CDR3 covers 15 residues. In germline, CDR1 is MNHNY, CDR2 SVGAGI (reference sequence). Germline trimming cut 6 bases from V and 6 bases from J; bases unmatched to any gene: 9.

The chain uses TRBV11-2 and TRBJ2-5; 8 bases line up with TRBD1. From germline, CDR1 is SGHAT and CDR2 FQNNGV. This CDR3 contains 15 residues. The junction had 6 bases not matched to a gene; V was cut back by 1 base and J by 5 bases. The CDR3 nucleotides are TGTGCCAGCAGCTTAGCCCCAGGGGGCCGTGAGACCCAGTACTTC. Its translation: CASSLAPGGRETQYF.

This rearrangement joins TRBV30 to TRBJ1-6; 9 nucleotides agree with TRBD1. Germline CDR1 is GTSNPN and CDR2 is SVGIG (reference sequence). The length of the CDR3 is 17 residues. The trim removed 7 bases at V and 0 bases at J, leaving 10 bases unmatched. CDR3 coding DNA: TGTGCCTCCACACCGGGACAGGGTAGCTCCTATAATTCACCCCTCCACTTT. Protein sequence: CASTPGQGSSYNSPLHF.

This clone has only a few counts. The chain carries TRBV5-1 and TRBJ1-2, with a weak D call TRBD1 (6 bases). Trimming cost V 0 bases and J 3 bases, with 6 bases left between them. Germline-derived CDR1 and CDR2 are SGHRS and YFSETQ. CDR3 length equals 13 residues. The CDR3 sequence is CASSLDRDYGYTF. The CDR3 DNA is TGCGCCAGCAGCTTGGACAGGGACTATGGCTACACCTTC.

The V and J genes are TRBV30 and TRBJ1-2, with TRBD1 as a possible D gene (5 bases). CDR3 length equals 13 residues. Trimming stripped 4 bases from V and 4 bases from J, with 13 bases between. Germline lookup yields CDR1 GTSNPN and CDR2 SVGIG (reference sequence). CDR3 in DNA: TGTGCCTGGACCCGGGACCAGCTCTATGGCTACACCTTC. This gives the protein CAWTRDQLYGYTF.

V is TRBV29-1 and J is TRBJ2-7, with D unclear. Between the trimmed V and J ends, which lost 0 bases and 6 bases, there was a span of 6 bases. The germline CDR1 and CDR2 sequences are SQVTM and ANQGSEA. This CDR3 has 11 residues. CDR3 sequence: CSVEDLSEQYF. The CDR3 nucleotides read TGCAGCGTTGAAGATCTTTCCGAGCAGTACTTC.